This TCR beta chain was identified during a study of regulatory T cells in long-lasting Graves disease (dated by TCRdb to about 2021). Regarding the research as a whole: In the newly diagnosed Graves' disease group, patients had been taking antithyroid drugs for less than 3 months. Persistent Graves' disease patients were compared with newly diagnosed Graves' disease patients by peripheral blood TCR sequencing and RNA sequencing. The study was registered as a clinical trial and conducted in China. A total of roughly 35 samples underwent TCR sequencing: about 13 from persistent and roughly 20 from newly diagnosed Graves' disease patients.

Libraries came from multiplex PCR. Instrument used: Illumina HiSeq 4000. iRepertoire HTBI primers and Arm-PCR amplification of CDR3 regions were used to construct TCR beta libraries. Before sequencing, the PCR products went through gel purification. Regarding the original processing steps: Across samples, some 62 TRBV and approximately 15 TRBJ segments were identified and used for gene usage analysis of CDR3 amino acid clonotypes. COPE and FqMerger were used to merge the filtered high-quality paired reads into contigs. BLAST was used to align contigs to IMGT TRBV, TRBD and TRBJ reference genes, and CDR3 was defined according to IMGT. Clonotypes above 0.1% frequency were classified as highly expanded clones. Shannon entropy served as the measure of repertoire diversity, while the Gini coefficient captured V-J evenness. Public clonotypes were defined as clonotypes shared by more than one individual. The public reads were quality trimmed at Q25 with fastp and then assembled into clones with MiXCR by TCRdb, keeping productive beta chains. Every CDR3 protein is listed once, alongside the most common genes and DNA of its rows. The V and J calls and clone size come from TCRdb's table, not from the authors' own analysis. Here the sample has 380,000 or so distinct CDR3 sequences; 15% to 20% occur a single time. Roughly 21% of the sample lies in the top ten.

The CDR1 and CDR2 encoded by the germline V gene are SNHLY and FYNNEI. V ends up 2 bases short and J 5 bases short, with an unmatched junction base count of 16. Counted from cysteine to phenylalanine, this CDR3 has 18 amino acids. CDR3 DNA is the only sequence kept; it has 54 bases, read in frame from the first base. The intended sense of this specimen's time point label: newly diagnosed GD, antithyroid drugs for less than 3 months. For both TCR sequencing and RNA sequencing, RNA was extracted from PBMCs in TRIzol. Graves' disease was diagnosed according to American Thyroid Association guidelines. Patients for the study were recruited at an endocrinology department in Xi'an, China. Each patient gave around 9 milliliters of peripheral blood, collected in an EDTA anticoagulant tube. Ficoll Paque Plus density gradient separation was used to isolate PBMCs, and no further T cell sorting was done. An Agilent 2100 Bioanalyzer and agarose gel were used to check RNA quality, and a NanoDrop 2000 was used to measure RNA concentration.

As for this clonotype: Its antigen is still unknown. Base quality data are lacking; no much larger clone is found one base away.

Overall study results and their limits: More public clonotypes were shared among persistent patients (approximately 3,000) than among newly diagnosed patients (roughly 1,000). Preferential use of TRBV28, TRBJ1-2 and TRBJ2-5 was observed in persistent disease, whereas TRBV20-1 and TRBJ2-1 were favored in newly diagnosed disease. The study examined only peripheral blood because the primary lesion, thyroid tissue, could not be accessed. Sequencing and analysis were restricted to the TCR beta chain. Lower TCR Shannon entropy and fewer highly expanded clones were observed in persistent Graves' disease patients than in newly diagnosed patients, which suggested clonal expansion. The authors acknowledged the small sample size as a limitation that may reduce accuracy.

Another study also made use of these data, one on T cells in Graves' hyperthyroidism and ophthalmopathy. The second study also describes: Stable Graves' hyperthyroidism was defined as the absence of progression to ophthalmopathy over 18 months of follow-up. The hyperthyroidism patients were between 18 and 65 years old and newly diagnosed, with a disease duration of less than 2 months. The study excluded patients with uncontrolled infections, other autoimmune diseases, pregnancy or lactation. Diagnoses relied on clinical symptoms, serum thyroxine and TRAb, thyroid ultrasound and orbital computed tomography. The first round of RT-PCR for the TCR CDR3 was performed with the HTBI primer set and the Qiagen OneStep RT-PCR kit. Most expanded thyroid clonotypes (frequency above 0.001) were also found in blood, which suggests that blood repertoires may mirror thyroid immune responses. A 13 V-J signature model separated ophthalmopathy from stable hyperthyroidism, with 87.88% sensitivity and just under 84% specificity in cross-validation and 80%/75% in testing. During validation, the model predicted progression to ophthalmopathy a median of around six months ahead of onset, with roughly 65% sensitivity and 72.22% specificity. TCR V-J signatures able to tell the groups apart were searched for in a discovery cohort of 90 to 100 patients, of whom about 40 had Graves' ophthalmopathy and 55 to 65 had stable Graves' hyperthyroidism. Whether ophthalmopathy could be predicted prospectively was tested in an independent validation cohort made up of 18 to 20 hyperthyroidism patients plus 17 patients who later progressed to ophthalmopathy. For training and testing, the 100 or so patients in the discovery cohort were randomly divided in a 7:3 ratio. The study also compared thyroid tissue and blood T-cell repertoires from 5 to 7 Graves' hyperthyroidism patients. After blood sampling, hyperthyroidism patients were treated with methimazole at a starting dose of 30 mg daily, and ophthalmopathy patients were treated with high-dose intravenous methylprednisolone. Libraries were constructed in a second round of multiplex PCR, after which size selection and purification were performed. Libraries were sequenced paired-end with 100 bp reads on an Illumina HiSeq2000. Raw data were processed with SOAPnuke, discarding reads with adapters, uncalled bases, mean Phred below 15, or no exact constant-primer or identifier match. High-quality paired reads were merged with COPE v1.2.5, and unique nucleotide sequences were defined as clonotypes. Clonotypes were aligned to IMGT TRBV, TRBD and TRBJ reference segments using MiTCR v1.1. The analysis included only V-J combinations with a frequency above 0.0001, which together covered around 99% of the repertoires. The TCS score was defined as F50 (clonal expansion) divided by E x V (chaos), with BLOSUM62-based TCRdist calculated between CDR3 peptides within each V-J. Welch's t-statistics and random forest reduced 514 V-J features to under 15, which were used in a naive Bayes classifier (R e1071). No statistical method was used to set the sample size in advance, and investigators knew the group allocation. The paper describes TCR Vbeta CDR3 sequencing of some 130 peripheral blood samples, made up of 40 to 45 ophthalmopathy patients, around 78 hyperthyroidism patients and 17 progressor patients.

The clonotype originates from a woman in her late teens or twenties with Graves disease. Donor details come from another sample of the same person, matched by shared clones. The sequencing used peripheral blood mononuclear cells (PBMCs), collected at new diagnosis, from a patient treated with antithyroid drugs. The receptor chain draws on TRBV2 and TRBJ1-1, with TRBD1 matching 8 junction bases. CDR3 sequence: CASSEILGQTGDETEAFF. The DNA is as follows: TGTGCCAGCAGTGAAATTTTGGGCCAGACAGGGGATGAGACTGAAGCTTTCTTT.